The 24 T cell receptor beta chains listed next were all sequenced from one sample in a study of quantifying T cell responses using KT2 cells. Overall study: RNA was reverse transcribed with TCR alpha and beta constant-region primers.

An oligo carrying a UMI was ligated to the cDNA 3' end. The first PCR ran 3 to 5 cycles with an equimolar RC1.1 and RC1.2 beta primer mix. TCRdb used MiXCR to reprocess the UMI-ligation and nested PCR reads, holding one entry per CDR3 protein. In the table there are about 33,000 distinct CDR3 sequences, 10% of which are singletons. What was sequenced was PBMCs spiked with cells of the T cell clone KT2. The receptor source for this set is a human donor.

This clonotype was seen at least ten times. The V call is TRBV10-1, the J call TRBJ2-2, with TRBD1 identical over 7 bases. Germline trimming cut 3 bases from V and 6 bases from J; bases unmatched to any gene: 4. This CDR3 is 14 amino acids long. Germline CDR1 and CDR2: WNHNN and SYGVQD (reference sequence). CDR3 in DNA: TGCGCCAGCAGTGATCACAGGGGTTCCGGGGAGCTGTTTTTT. Protein sequence: CASSDHRGSGELFF.

In this sample, this clonotype turned up many times. V is TRBV29-1 and J is TRBJ1-1; TRBD1 matches 8 bases. The germline V gene encodes CDR1 SQVTM and CDR2 ANQGSEA. CDR3 length: 13 amino acids. Trimming cost V 5 bases and J 4 bases; bases outside gene matches: 6. Here the CDR3 reads CSVSTGGGTEAFF. DNA for the CDR3: TGCAGCGTTAGTACAGGGGGAGGCACTGAAGCTTTCTTT.

This clonotype rates as large (0.1 to 1%). This chain links TRBV3-1 with TRBJ2-5, with D possibly TRBD2 on 7 matching bases. The germline V gene encodes CDR1 LGHDT and CDR2 YNNKEL (reference sequence). This CDR3 has 14 residues. The V end lost 3 bases, the J end lost 5 bases, and 13 bases lay between the germline ends. The CDR3 sequence: CASSQEGRGETQYF. The CDR3 DNA reads TGTGCCAGCAGCCAGGAGGGGAGGGGGGAGACCCAGTACTTC.

The J gene is TRBJ2-7, the V gene TRBV20-1; D gene unclear. V lost 4 bases and J 5 bases, leaving 6 bases between the germline ends. There are 10 residues in the CDR3. Germline loops: CDR1 DFQATT, CDR2 SNEGSKA (reference sequence). The CDR3 DNA reads TGCAGTGCTACAAGAGACGAGCAGTACTTC. Its protein product is CSATRDEQYF.

This chain joins TRBV18 and TRBJ2-3; D not resolved. Germline V gene lookup returns CDR1 KGHSH and CDR2 LQKENI. V was cut by 0 bases and J by 1 base, with 8 bases left in between. There are 15 residues in the CDR3. CDR3 nucleotide sequence: TGTGCCAGCTCACCACCGGGCGGTCGCACAGATACGCAGTATTTT. Its protein is CASSPPGGRTDTQYF. Based on the CDR3 plus reference TRBV18 and TRBJ2-3, the full variable domain is NAGVMQNPRHLVRRRGQEARLRCSPMKGHSHVYWYRQLPEEGLKFMVYLQKENIIDESGMPKERFSAEFPKEGPSILRIQQVVRGDSAAYFCASSPPGGRTDTQYFGPGTRLTVL.

This clonotype occurred a few times. The chain links TRBV20-1 to TRBJ2-3, with TRBD2 as a possible D gene (6 bases). V lost 3 bases and J lost 6, with 19 bases in between. The length of the CDR3 is 15 residues. Germline CDR1 is DFQATT and CDR2 is SNEGSKA (reference sequence). The CDR3 reads CSASFPYGGYDTQYF. CDR3 in DNA: TGCAGTGCTAGCTTTCCGTATGGGGGGTACGATACGCAGTATTTT.

V gene TRBV6-5 combines with J gene TRBJ1-1, with a possible D match to TRBD1 (5 bases). V shed 10 bases and J shed 3 bases, with 12 bases lying between them. This CDR3 has 12 amino acids. Germline loops: CDR1 MNHEY, CDR2 SVGAGI. Here the CDR3 reads CATGRGYTEAFF. The CDR3, as DNA: TGTGCCACGGGACGGGGATACACTGAAGCTTTCTTT.

This clonotype was observed a handful of times. The rearrangement links TRBV5-1 to TRBJ1-1, with no clear D. V lost 5 bases and J lost 4, with 15 bases in between. The germline V gene has CDR1 SGHRS and CDR2 YFSETQ. CDR3 size: 14 residues. CDR3 nucleotides: TGCGCCAGCAGTACCAGAAGGGCGAGCACTGAAGCTTTCTTT. Translation: CASSTRRASTEAFF.

V gene TRBV6-2 or TRBV6-3 combines with J gene TRBJ1-5; D is ambiguous. V lost 2 bases and J lost 2, with 19 bases in between. The CDR3 sequence is 18 residues long. Looked up from germline, CDR1 is MNHEY and CDR2 is SVGEGT. Here the CDR3 DNA reads TGTGCCAGCAGTTACGGGATATACAGAGAGCGGGGCAATCAGCCCCAGCATTTT. It yields the protein CASSYGIYRERGNQPQHF.

The rearrangement joins TRBV5-4 to TRBJ2-7; 8 bases are shared with TRBD1. This CDR3 has 15 amino acids. Germline CDR1 SGHNT, CDR2 YYREEE (reference sequence). V lost 0 bases, J lost 3 bases, and 5 bases stayed unmatched. The CDR3 nucleotides are TGTGCCAGCAGCTTGGGACAGGGGTTGGGCTACGAGCAGTACTTC. Translated, it gives CASSLGQGLGYEQYF.

This chain joins TRBV6-1 and TRBJ1-5; D gene unclear. CDR1 and CDR2 from the germline V gene are MNHNS and SASEGT. The V and J ends lost 7 bases and 9 bases respectively, with 16 bases between them. The CDR3 is made up of 13 amino acids. CDR3 in amino acids: CASTPRSASPQHF. In DNA form, the CDR3 reads TGTGCCAGCACCCCGAGGTCTGCATCGCCCCAGCATTTT.

The V gene is TRBV10-1, the J gene TRBJ2-5, with no clear D. The CDR3 is made up of 13 amino acids. Trimming removed 3 bases at V and 4 bases at J, with 9 bases between. Germline assignment: CDR1 WNHNN and CDR2 SYGVQD (reference sequence). The CDR3 spells CASSDDWGETQYF. CDR3 sequence (DNA): TGCGCCAGCAGTGATGACTGGGGAGAGACCCAGTACTTC.

The chain is built from TRBV25-1 and TRBJ1-2; D ambiguous. Germline-derived CDR1 and CDR2 are MGHDK and SYGVNS. This CDR3 has 14 residues. The ends were cut back, 6 bases at V and 4 bases at J, with 15 bases in the middle. The CDR3 nucleotides are TGTGCCAGCAGCTCTATGACCGATGTCTATGGCTACACCTTC. Translating gives CASSSMTDVYGYTF.

This clonotype was recorded at least ten times. The chain uses TRBV29-1 and TRBJ1-5; D is undetermined. The CDR3 is made up of 13 amino acids. Germline-derived CDR1 and CDR2 are SQVTM and ANQGSEA. The V gene lost 1 base and the J gene lost 1 base, with 5 bases spanning the gap. This chain's CDR3 is CSVEGGSNQPQHF. The CDR3 DNA reads TGCAGCGTTGAAGGGGGAAGCAATCAGCCCCAGCATTTT. Full variable domain (missing parts from reference TRBV29-1 and TRBJ1-5): SAVISQKPSRDICQRGTSLTIQCQVDSQVTMMFWYRQQPGQSLTLIATANQGSEATYESGFVIDKFPISRPNLTFSTLTVSNMSPEDSSIYLCSVEGGSNQPQHFGDGTRLSIL.

This clonotype was detected a few times. This chain connects TRBV7-9 to TRBJ1-2, with 8 bases lining up with TRBD1. This CDR3 has 14 residues. The germline V gene has CDR1 SEHNR and CDR2 FQNEAQ (reference sequence). V lost 5 bases, J lost 4 bases, and 6 bases stayed unmatched. CDR3 amino acids: CASSVNDRGYGYTF. The CDR3 region has the DNA TGTGCCAGCAGCGTGAACGACAGGGGCTATGGCTACACCTTC. Drawing the rest from reference TRBV7-9 and TRBJ1-2, the complete variable domain is DTGVSQNPRHKITKRGQNVTFRCDPISEHNRLYWYRQTLGQGPEFLTYFQNEAQLEKSRLLSDRFSAERPKGSFSTLEIQRTEQGDSAMYLCASSVNDRGYGYTFGSGTRLTVV.

This clonotype showed up just a few times. This sequence joins TRBV27 and TRBJ1-2; TRBD1 is a possible D gene (5 bases). This CDR3 spans 13 amino acids. The V end was cut by 3 bases, the J end by 7 bases, with 12 bases between. CDR1 is MNHEY and CDR2 is SMNVEV in the germline V gene (reference sequence). DNA of the CDR3: TGTGCCAGCAGTTTCCTCAGGGCGGGTGGCTACACCTTC. This sequence encodes CASSFLRAGGYTF.

The chain combines TRBV5-4 with TRBJ2-1; 16 nucleotides align to TRBD2. V was pared by 4 bases and J by 8 bases, with 6 bases of the junction left unmatched. Germline V CDR1 and CDR2: SGHNT, YYREEE (reference sequence). The CDR3 sequence is 16 residues long. This CDR3 is CASSRGTSGRDYEQFF. In nucleotides, the CDR3 is TGTGCCAGCAGCCGCGGGACTAGCGGGAGGGATTATGAGCAGTTCTTC. The full variable domain, its missing parts supplied by reference TRBV5-4 and TRBJ2-1, is ETGVTQSPTHLIKTRGQQVTLRCSSQSGHNTVSWYQQALGQGPQFIFQYYREEENGRGNFPPRFSGLQFPNYSSELNVNALELDDSALYLCASSRGTSGRDYEQFFGPGTRLTVL.

Only a few counts were recorded for this clonotype. The chain recombines TRBV20-1 with TRBJ2-3; 7 nucleotides line up with TRBD2. V shed 5 bases and J 1 base; nucleotides not matched to a gene: 9. The germline V gene has CDR1 DFQATT and CDR2 SNEGSKA (reference sequence). The CDR3 covers 15 residues. DNA for the CDR3: TGCAGTGCTGGGGCTCGGGAGGCCGGCACAGATACGCAGTATTTT. It codes for CSAGAREAGTDTQYF.

This clonotype was found a few times. Here the CDR3 DNA reads TGTGCCAGCAGCAAAGGGACTCTTTCCTTCCAAGAGACCCAGTACTTC. Its translation is CASSKGTLSFQETQYF. J is TRBJ2-5 and V is TRBV7-7, with a tentative D call TRBD2 (6 bases). This CDR3 has 16 residues. V was cut by 5 bases and J by 1 base, with 17 bases left in between. Germline V lookup: CDR1 SSHAT, CDR2 FNYEAQ (reference sequence).

This clonotype has a count of ten or more. The gene calls are TRBV12-3 or TRBV12-4 and TRBJ1-6, with D tentatively TRBD1 (5 bases). Deletions cut 6 bases from V and 8 bases from J, with 14 bases between. The CDR3 extends over 14 amino acids. Here the CDR3 DNA reads TGTGCCAGCAGGCGCCAGGGAGGGGATTCACCCCTCCACTTT. Its translation: CASRRQGGDSPLHF.

This clonotype was picked up many times. This rearrangement joins TRBV4-1 to TRBJ1-4; 8 nucleotides align to TRBD1. The trim removed 0 bases at V and 11 bases at J, leaving 11 bases unmatched. Germline V CDR1 and CDR2: MGHRA, YSYEKL. CDR3 size: 16 residues. The CDR3 region has the DNA TGCGCCAGCAGCCAAGATCGGGGACTGGACAGGGCTAAACTGTTTTTT. This encodes CASSQDRGLDRAKLFF.

The V and J genes are TRBV6-6 and TRBJ2-3; D uncertain. The V gene lost 2 bases and the J gene lost 4 bases, with 4 bases spanning the gap. Germline V gene data show CDR1 as MNHNY and CDR2 as SVGAGI (reference sequence). The CDR3 length is 12 residues. This chain's CDR3 is CASSYGPDTQYF. The CDR3 nucleotides read TGTGCCAGCAGTTACGGGCCAGATACGCAGTATTTT.

The sample holds many counts of this clonotype. The chain employs TRBV30 and TRBJ2-3; 7 bases match TRBD1. CDR1 is GTSNPN, CDR2 SVGIG, per germline (reference sequence). CDR3 length: 15 amino acids. The V segment lost 2 bases and the J segment 0 bases; nucleotides outside the gene matches: 5. The CDR3 spells CAWSNTGASTDTQYF. The CDR3 region has the DNA TGTGCCTGGAGTAACACAGGGGCAAGCACAGATACGCAGTATTTT.

This clonotype came up many times. The chain uses TRBV9 and TRBJ2-3; weak D call: TRBD2 (5 bases). CDR1 and CDR2 from the germline V gene are SGDLS and YYNGEE. Trimming took 3 bases from V and 4 from J, leaving 18 bases between them. The CDR3 extends over 16 amino acids. The CDR3 loop reads CASSAPLTGSADTQYF. CDR3 coding DNA: TGTGCCAGCAGCGCCCCTCTAACGGGATCGGCAGATACGCAGTATTTT. The full variable domain, completed using reference TRBV9 and TRBJ2-3, is DSGVTQTPKHLITATGQRVTLRCSPRSGDLSVYWYQQSLDQGLQFLIQYYNGEERAKGNILERFSAQQFPDLHSELNLSSLELGDSALYFCASSAPLTGSADTQYFGPGTRLTVL.